These 5 T cell receptor beta chains came from one sample sequenced in a study of early T cells in non-severe SARS-CoV-2 infection. TCRdb re-called the 5' RACE reads with MiXCR, one entry per CDR3 protein. This sample has about 130,000 distinct CDR3 sequences, with around 14% found just once. The sample comprised whole blood. The receptors stem from an adult who was a healthcare worker with PCR-confirmed SARS-CoV-2 infection or an uninfected control (not recorded which).

On this clonotype: This may arise from a read error, as a much more abundant clone is one base away. The V and J genes are TRBV19 and TRBJ2-7, with 10 bases aligning to TRBD2. The V gene's germline CDR1 is LNHDA and CDR2 SQIVND (reference sequence). V lost 5 bases and J lost 4; bases outside the gene matches: 8. The CDR3 has 15 amino acids. CDR3 sequence reads: CASSPLAGVGYEQYF. CDR3 sequence (DNA): TGTGCCAGTAGTCCGCTAGCGGGAGTGGGATACGAGCAGTACTTC. Full variable domain (outside the CDR3, taken from reference TRBV19 and TRBJ2-7): DGGITQSPKYLFRKEGQNVTLSCEQNLNHDAMYWYRQDPGQGLRLIYYSQIVNDFQKGDIAEGYSVSREKKESFPLTVTSAQKNPTAFYLCASSPLAGVGYEQYFGPGTRLTVT.

The V and J genes are TRBV9 and TRBJ1-6; 10 bases map to TRBD1. With V trimmed by 4 bases and J by 5 bases, 6 bases remained unmatched. The germline V gene encodes CDR1 SGDLS and CDR2 YYNGEE. The CDR3 has 16 amino acids. CDR3 in DNA: TGTGCCAGCAGCCCTAGACAGGGGGCGGATAATTCACCCCTCCACTTT. Its protein is CASSPRQGADNSPLHF.

This clonotype was seen a handful of times. The V and J genes are TRBV4-1 and TRBJ1-1; D uncertain. The CDR3 length is 14 residues. Trimming took off 1 base at V and 1 base at J, with 7 bases between the two ends. Germline V gene data show CDR1 as MGHRA and CDR2 as YSYEKL. The CDR3 loop reads CASSQVAPNTEAFF. CDR3 bases: TGCGCCAGCAGCCAAGTGGCCCCGAACACTGAAGCTTTCTTT.

The chain combines TRBV3-1 with TRBJ2-4, with a possible D match to TRBD2 (7 bases). The CDR3 runs 19 residues. V was cut by 2 bases and J by 2 bases, with 22 bases left in between. CDR1 is LGHDT and CDR2 is YNNKEL in the germline V gene (reference sequence). The CDR3: CASSQRPGGGGDSKNIQYF. The CDR3 region has the DNA TGTGCCAGCAGCCAACGCCCGGGGGGCGGGGGTGACTCCAAAAACATTCAGTACTTC.

The chain recombines TRBV5-1 with TRBJ1-2; no clear D. The V end was cut by 0 bases, the J end by 6 bases, with 9 bases between. Germline V gene sequence: CDR1 SGHRS, CDR2 YFSETQ. This CDR3 comprises 13 residues. As DNA, the CDR3 is TGCGCCAGCAGCTTGGGGCAGGTGGATGGCTACACCTTC. Translation gives CASSLGQVDGYTF. Variable domain in full (rest from reference TRBV5-1 and TRBJ1-2): KAGVTQTPRYLIKTRGQQVTLSCSPISGHRSVSWYQQTPGQGLQFLFEYFSETQRNKGNFPGRFSGRQFSNSRSEMNVSTLELGDSALYLCASSLGQVDGYTFGSGTRLTVV.